This T cell receptor beta chain was captured by sequencing in a study of blood T cell repertoires in COVID-19. CDR3 length: 15 amino acids. Germline loops: CDR1 MNHEY, CDR2 SVGEGT. J lost 3 bases, V lost 6 bases, and 10 bases had no gene match. Under the authors' procedure: Amplified reference gene primers provided the basis for estimating nucleated cell counts. TCRdb keeps only in-frame clones here, not all; method: immunoSEQ multiplex PCR. V and J calls and clone size are copied from that table; D and trimming were computed from the DNA. The table records 210,000 or so clones, about three quarters of them present only once.

The rearrangement joins TRBV6-2 or TRBV6-3 to TRBJ2-7; 8 bases fit TRBD1. The sequencing sample was made of peripheral blood. This clonotype was sampled from a woman of 80 years or more with active or convalescent COVID-19. CDR3 sequence: CASSPDRGPHYEQYF. DNA of the CDR3: TGTGCCAGCAGCCCTGACAGGGGACCCCACTACGAGCAGTACTTC.